The 2 T cell receptor beta chains given below trace back to one sample, sequenced in a study of blood T cell repertoires in COVID-19. Profiling relied on immunoSEQ multiplex PCR, and the TCRdb table lists in-frame clones only, not all of them. The table lists fewer than 250,000 clones, roughly four fifths of them singletons. Sample: peripheral blood. These receptor sequences come from a woman aged 40 to 49 with acute or convalescent COVID-19.

The chain joins TRBV4-1 to TRBJ2-1, with 7 bases aligning to TRBD2. Germline V gene sequence: CDR1 MGHRA, CDR2 YSYEKL. CDR3 length: 17 residues. V shed 2 bases and J 4 bases; nucleotides not matched to a gene: 11. Written as DNA, the CDR3 is TGCGCCAGCAGCCAATCCTCTGAGCGGGGATTTTACAATGAGCAGTTCTTC. Its translation: CASSQSSERGFYNEQFF.

The chain recombines TRBV7-6 with TRBJ1-2; perhaps TRBD1 as D (5 bases). Germline V gene lookup returns CDR1 SGHVS and CDR2 FNYEAQ. The CDR3 has 15 residues. Trimming stripped 1 base from V and 6 bases from J, with 15 bases between. The CDR3 spells CASSLVPGNQNGYTF. For the CDR3, the DNA is TGTGCCAGCAGCTTAGTCCCAGGGAACCAGAATGGCTACACCTTC.